This TCR beta chain was observed in a study of cytomegalovirus exposure and HLA in healthy donors. Study at large: Around 79 million unique TCRs, all from HLA-typed donors, were included in an early release of the data. There were approximately 400 genotyped donors. Of these, about 86% fell in the genetic ancestry cluster associated with self-reported Caucasian donors.

About this clone itself: Its cognate antigen is unknown.

Germline V lookup: CDR1 MNHNS, CDR2 SASEGT. V dropped 4 bases and J dropped 4; count of bases not matched to a gene: 10. CDR3 length equals 16 residues. General study points: It was reported that the classifier diagnosed cytomegalovirus status with high specificity and sensitivity in both the original and validation cohorts.

The PCR had 60 Vbeta and 13 Jbeta primers. Assay: immunoSEQ multiplex PCR; the TCRdb copy retains only in-frame clones and omits some. The sample yields under 200,000 clones, 75% to 85% seen once. The genes are TRBV6-1 and TRBJ2-3; 8 nucleotides align to TRBD2. Sequencing input: PBMCs. The TCR originated in a male donor in good health and CMV-seropositive. The DNA for the CDR3 is TGTGCCAGCAGTGTCGGGGGGGGGATGGGGGCAGATACGCAGTATTTT. Its translation: CASSVGGGMGADTQYF.